This T cell receptor beta chain was identified during a study of read filtering for tumor transcriptome and immune sequencing. This clonotype showed up many times. The CDR3 contains 15 residues. The germline V and J ends were trimmed by 7 bases and 1 base, with 19 bases remaining between them. Germline V CDR1 and CDR2: DFQATT, SNEGSKA (reference sequence). Molecular barcoded adaptors covering alpha/delta and beta/gamma chains were used on 400 to 450 ng RNA. TCRdb processed the reads anew with MiXCR; each CDR3 protein has one entry. The repertoire holds around 130,000 distinct CDR3 sequences, with less than 15% as singletons.

The sequence came from a donor over 35 with multiple myeloma. The chain carries TRBV20-1 and TRBJ1-1; weak D call: TRBD1 (6 bases). The sequenced sample was a population of CD138-negative cells sorted from bone marrow. The CDR3 loop reads CSVKRDTAKNTEAFF. The DNA of the CDR3 is TGCAGTGTTAAACGGGACACCGCGAAGAACACTGAAGCTTTCTTT.